The source of this T cell receptor (beta chain) is a study of sequential checkpoint blockade in melanoma (dated by TCRdb to between 2018 and 2021). Some background on the complete study: Using 1:1 randomization, the trial assigned patients either to first-line nivolumab followed by ipilimumab (arm A) or to ipilimumab followed by nivolumab (arm B). Matched tumor biopsies were taken from about two dozen patients before treatment and at week 13, after single-agent nivolumab (arm A) or ipilimumab (arm B). Maintenance nivolumab came after both trial sequences. About 83% of the matched pre- and post-treatment tumor biopsy pairs came from the same lesion. DNA from more than 70 pretreatment melanoma tumor samples was subjected to TCRbeta immunosequencing.

TCRbeta CDR3 regions were immunosequenced from genomic DNA with the immunoSEQ Assay. Prior to high-throughput sequencing, genomic DNA was amplified by bias-controlled multiplex PCR. Under the source paper's analysis protocol: To quantify the absolute abundance of each unique TCRbeta CDR3 region, the sequences were collapsed and filtered. Clonality was defined as 1 minus Pielou's evenness and was calculated using productive rearrangements only. Tumor T-cell fraction was computed by normalizing TCRbeta template counts to usable DNA, estimated from several housekeeping genes. A previously published method was used to identify clones whose frequencies were significantly greater in on-treatment samples than in baseline samples. Entries here come from immuneACCESS through TCRdb and include only in-frame sequences with V and J called. Some clones fail to appear in such tables; in the studies checked, an unresolved V gene covers under half of the shortfall, and the cause of the remainder is unknown. The V and J calls and clone size come from that table; D and trimming were worked out from the DNA. The sample records fewer than 2,500 clones, 15% to 20% of which are singletons. About 20% of the sample comes from the top ten.

As for this clone: No antigen is known for it. It has no much larger one-base neighbor in the sample; base qualities were not kept.

CDR3 length: 13 amino acids, cysteine to phenylalanine. The sequence is cut down to CDR3 DNA, 39 bases in frame from base 1. CDR1 and CDR2, looked up from the germline V gene, are MNHGY and SAAAGT. V is shortened by 5 bases, J by 3 bases, and the region joining them spans 11 bases. General study outcomes and caveats: The response-prediction model combining TCR metrics and mutation burden needs validation in larger, independent patient cohorts. PD-L1 staining and CD8+ T-cell counts correlated with tumor T-cell fraction and clonality, whereas mutational load did not. Within-arm analyses of tumor T-cell fraction were limited by small sample sizes and reduced statistical power. Patients with increases in tumor T-cell fraction and clonality by week 13 were approximately 30 times more likely to achieve clinical benefit. Among patients in the nivolumab-first arm (arm A), tumor TIL clonality before treatment was associated with response (P = .04).

In light of the paper, this sample's treatment or condition label describes: randomized to nivolumab then ipilimumab (arm A) or the reverse (arm B). None of the patients in the trial had previously been given DNA-damaging chemotherapy. Samples came from patients with melanoma in CheckMate 064, a randomized, open-label phase II trial of sequential checkpoint blockade. Tumor TCR sequencing used genomic DNA from formalin-fixed paraffin-embedded (FFPE) tissue samples. The source material was tumor tissue (inferred from file names), sampled from a patient given nivolumab and ipilimumab in sequence. The clonotype comes from a human donor with melanoma. The sequence links TRBV6-8 to TRBJ2-7, with no D gene named confidently. The bases read TGTGCCAGCAGTCCCCCTGGGATCTACGAGCAGTACTTC. The resulting protein is CASSPPGIYEQYF.